The 31 T cell receptor beta chains listed next were all sequenced from one sample in a study of blood T cell repertoires in COVID-19. The protocol was immunoSEQ multiplex PCR, while the TCRdb copy is restricted to in-frame clones and leaves out a portion. The sample includes about 120,000 clones, about nine tenths of them seen just once. The sample consisted of peripheral blood. Receptors were obtained from a woman in her seventies with acute or convalescent COVID-19.

V usage is TRBV30 and J usage is TRBJ2-5; 13 bases align to TRBD2. After removal of 4 bases from V and 5 bases from J, the junction contained 4 bases not matched to a gene. CDR3 length: 14 residues. CDR1 GTSNPN and CDR2 SVGIG come from the germline V gene (reference sequence). The CDR3 bases are TGTGCCTGGAAACTAGCGGGGGGGTGGGAGACCCAGTACTTC. Protein sequence: CAWKLAGGWETQYF.

V is TRBV6-5 and J is TRBJ1-1; maybe TRBD1 (6 bases). Trimming took off 6 bases at V and 8 bases at J, with 13 bases between the two ends. The germline gives CDR1 MNHEY, CDR2 SVGAGI. CDR3 length: 12 residues. CDR3 sequence reads: CASSPPGQEAFF. In nucleotides, the CDR3 is TGTGCCAGCAGCCCACCCGGACAGGAAGCTTTCTTT.

This chain joins TRBV6-5 and TRBJ1-1, with D hard to call. Deletions cut 8 bases from V and 6 bases from J, with 13 bases between. The CDR3 runs to 12 residues. Germline lookup yields CDR1 MNHEY and CDR2 SVGAGI. Here the CDR3 DNA reads TGTGCCAGCTCGGGTCCCGACGCTGAAGCTTTCTTT. Translated: CASSGPDAEAFF.

This clone has more than one count but fewer than ten. The gene calls are TRBV19 and TRBJ1-2; 8 nucleotides line up with TRBD1. The V segment lost 7 bases and the J segment 7 bases; nucleotides outside the gene matches: 5. The CDR3 extends over 12 amino acids. Germline CDR1 is LNHDA and CDR2 is SQIVND (reference sequence). DNA of the CDR3: TGTGCCAGTAAGTCAGGGGGCTCTGGCTACACCTTC. Its protein is CASKSGGSGYTF.

This rearrangement joins TRBV7-9 to TRBJ2-2, with D tentatively TRBD2 (5 bases). Germline V CDR1 and CDR2: SEHNR, FQNEAQ (reference sequence). V lost 8 bases and J 5 bases, leaving 6 bases between the germline ends. CDR3 size: 11 residues. The CDR3 region is CASPGTGELFF. DNA of the CDR3: TGTGCCAGCCCGGGGACCGGGGAGCTGTTTTTT.

The chain joins TRBV19 to TRBJ2-3; tentative D call: TRBD2 (7 bases). This CDR3 region has 16 residues. The ends were cut back, 3 bases at V and 1 base at J, with 14 bases in the middle. The germline V gene has CDR1 LNHDA and CDR2 SQIVND (reference sequence). CDR3 sequence (DNA): TGTGCCAGTAGTATGTGGGGGGGGCAGGGCACAGATACGCAGTATTTT. Protein sequence: CASSMWGGQGTDTQYF.

This clone showed up just once. The chain employs TRBV2 and TRBJ1-5, with D maybe TRBD1 (5 bases). V lost 6 bases, J lost 5 bases, and 14 bases lay in between. Germline-derived CDR1 and CDR2 are SNHLY and FYNNEI. This CDR3 is 14 amino acids long. CDR3 DNA sequence: TGTGCCAGCAGGTCGACAGATCCCTATCAGCCCCAGCATTTT. Translation: CASRSTDPYQPQHF.

This clone was counted once. The chain links TRBV5-5 to TRBJ2-3, with TRBD2 matching over 9 bases. This CDR3 is 17 amino acids long. Trimming cost V 4 bases and J 8 bases; bases outside gene matches: 17. Germline-derived CDR1 and CDR2 are SGHKS and YYEKEE (reference sequence). CDR3: CASSLDLRLAGYGTQYF. Here the CDR3 DNA reads TGTGCCAGCAGCCTGGACCTTCGGCTAGCGGGGTATGGTACGCAGTATTTT. Complete variable domain (other parts from reference TRBV5-5 and TRBJ2-3): DAGVTQSPTHLIKTRGQQVTLRCSPISGHKSVSWYQQVLGQGPQFIFQYYEKEERGRGNFPDRFSARQFPNYSSELNVNALLLGDSALYLCASSLDLRLAGYGTQYFGPGTRLTVL.

The chain joins TRBV11-3 to TRBJ1-2; D gene uncertain. The V gene lost 4 bases and the J gene lost 0 bases, with 15 bases spanning the gap. The length of the CDR3 is 16 residues. Per the germline V gene, CDR1 is SGHNT and CDR2 is YENEEA. CDR3 region: CASSSGTLTANYGYTF. CDR3 bases: TGTGCCAGCAGCTCCGGAACCCTTACAGCTAACTATGGCTACACCTTC.

The CDR3 bases are TGTGCTAGTGGTTTGGCAGGGGGCGATCGGACCGGGGAGCTGTTTTTT. It is translated as CASGLAGGDRTGELFF. The J gene is TRBJ2-2, the V gene TRBV12-5, with 8 bases lining up with TRBD1. The CDR3 is 16 residues long. Germline values: CDR1 LGHNT, CDR2 FRNRAP. The ends lost 1 base at V and 5 bases at J; junction bases unmatched: 6.

The genes are TRBV18 and TRBJ1-5; no clear D. V was pared by 4 bases and J by 4 bases, with 17 bases between. The CDR3 contains 16 residues. Germline loops: CDR1 KGHSH, CDR2 LQKENI. The CDR3 region has the DNA TGTGCCAGCTCACTCTACGAAGAATTCAATAATCAGCCCCAGCATTTT. It translates to CASSLYEEFNNQPQHF.

This clone came up a few times. The V call is TRBV7-3, the J call TRBJ1-6; D call uncertain. Germline loops: CDR1 SGHTA, CDR2 FQGTGA. V was shortened by 0 bases and J by 6 bases, with 9 bases between the two germline ends. This CDR3 region has 15 residues. The CDR3 protein is CASSLTAEPNSPLHF. DNA for the CDR3: TGTGCCAGCAGCTTAACGGCGGAGCCTAATTCACCCCTCCACTTT. Drawing the rest from reference TRBV7-3 and TRBJ1-6, the complete variable domain is GAGVSQTPSNKVTEKGKYVELRCDPISGHTALYWYRQSLGQGPEFLIYFQGTGAADDSGLPNDRFFAVRPEGSVSTLKIQRTERGDSAVYLCASSLTAEPNSPLHFGNGTRLTVT.

V usage is TRBV7-3 and J usage is TRBJ1-1; the match to TRBD1 covers 7 bases. The CDR3 extends over 15 amino acids. Germline V lookup: CDR1 SGHTA, CDR2 FQGTGA. Losses at the gene ends were 5 bases for V and 0 bases for J; bases not matched to a gene: 6. CDR3 in amino acids: CASSQLGGMNTEAFF. As DNA, the CDR3 is TGTGCCAGCAGCCAGCTAGGGGGCATGAACACTGAAGCTTTCTTT.

The chain carries TRBV6-6 and TRBJ1-6, with D unresolved. CDR1 is MNHNY and CDR2 is SVGAGI in the germline V gene (reference sequence). The CDR3 totals 14 residues. V was shortened by 6 bases and J by 6 bases, with 12 bases between the two germline ends. The CDR3 bases are TGTGCCAGCAGCCTAGACGGATTTAATTCACCCCTCCACTTT. Its translation: CASSLDGFNSPLHF.

The V gene is TRBV7-8, the J gene TRBJ2-1, with D maybe TRBD1 (5 bases). Trimming cost V 5 bases and J 8 bases, with 13 bases left between them. This CDR3 region has 13 residues. Germline V gene data show CDR1 as SGHVS and CDR2 as FQNEAQ. The CDR3 DNA reads TGTGCCAGCAGCATGAGACAGTTGGATGAGCAGTTCTTC. Protein product: CASSMRQLDEQFF. Variable domain in full (rest from reference TRBV7-8 and TRBJ2-1): GAGVSQSPRYKVAKRGQDVALRCDPISGHVSLFWYQQALGQGPEFLTYFQNEAQLDKSGLPSDRFFAERPEGSVSTLKIQRTQQEDSAVYLCASSMRQLDEQFFGPGTRLTVL.

This rearrangement joins TRBV23-1 to TRBJ2-7; D may be TRBD2 (6 bases). TRBV23-1 is given ORF status, its function remaining uncertain. V was cut by 4 bases and J by 4 bases, with 29 bases left in between. The CDR3 is made up of 19 amino acids. CDR3 sequence reads: CASSLLAPGTGEGRYEQYF. CDR3 bases: TGCGCCAGCAGTCTCTTAGCCCCTGGGACGGGGGAAGGTAGGTACGAGCAGTACTTC.

The chain is built from TRBV3-1 (or the pseudogene TRBV3-2) and TRBJ1-2; maybe TRBD1 (5 bases). The CDR3 sequence is 14 residues long. In germline, CDR1 is LGHDT, CDR2 YNNKEL (reference sequence). V lost 1 base and J 5 bases, leaving 11 bases between the germline ends. This chain's CDR3 is CASSQGETVYGYTF. The DNA for the CDR3 is TGTGCCAGCAGCCAAGGTGAGACAGTATATGGCTACACCTTC.

The chain links TRBV29-1 to TRBJ2-1, with D perhaps matching TRBD2 (5 bases). The V gene's germline CDR1 is SQVTM and CDR2 ANQGSEA. The V and J ends lost 3 bases and 0 bases respectively, with 12 bases between them. The CDR3 is 15 amino acids. CDR3 loop: CSVDGRGSSYNEQFF. CDR3 nucleotide sequence: TGCAGCGTTGACGGTCGGGGATCCTCCTACAATGAGCAGTTCTTC.

This clone was found a few times. As DNA, the CDR3 is TGTGCCTGGAGTGCAGGGGGCGCGGATTCACCCCTCCACTTT. Translation gives CAWSAGGADSPLHF. The chain joins TRBV30 to TRBJ1-6; TRBD1 matches 8 bases. Germline CDR1 GTSNPN, CDR2 SVGIG (reference sequence). The CDR3 runs to 14 residues. Trimming removed 1 base from V and 8 bases from J; junction bases left unmatched: 4.

The chain is built from TRBV11-3 and TRBJ1-1; D call uncertain. The V end lost 2 bases, the J end lost 3 bases, and 7 bases lay between the germline ends. The length of the CDR3 is 13 residues. Germline V gives CDR1 SGHNT, CDR2 YENEEA. CDR3 sequence reads: CASSLIGYTEAFF. CDR3 DNA: TGTGCCAGCAGCTTAATCGGGTACACTGAAGCTTTCTTT.

The gene calls are TRBV18 and TRBJ2-2; 9 bases agree with TRBD1. V shed 5 bases and J 7 bases; nucleotides not matched to a gene: 5. The CDR3 consists of 14 residues. Germline V gives CDR1 KGHSH, CDR2 LQKENI. The CDR3 protein is CASSSDRGGGELFF. In DNA form, the CDR3 reads TGTGCCAGCTCATCGGACAGGGGAGGCGGGGAGCTGTTTTTT.

This chain connects TRBV5-4 to TRBJ1-3, with a possible D match to TRBD1 (5 bases). This CDR3 comprises 16 residues. Germline values: CDR1 SGHNT, CDR2 YYREEE (reference sequence). V was pared by 0 bases and J by 0 bases, with 10 bases between. The CDR3 sequence: CASSLGGEVSGNTIYF. DNA of the CDR3: TGTGCCAGCAGCTTGGGGGGGGAAGTCTCTGGAAACACCATATATTTT. The entire variable domain, with the rest obtained from reference TRBV5-4 and TRBJ1-3, is as follows: ETGVTQSPTHLIKTRGQQVTLRCSSQSGHNTVSWYQQALGQGPQFIFQYYREEENGRGNFPPRFSGLQFPNYSSELNVNALELDDSALYLCASSLGGEVSGNTIYFGEGSWLTVV.

This clone came up once. The rearrangement uses TRBV14 and TRBJ1-1; no reliable D call. In germline, CDR1 is SGHDN, CDR2 FVKESK. Trimming took off 1 base at V and 6 bases at J, with 9 bases between the two ends. The CDR3 spans 13 residues. The CDR3 sequence: CASSQVSRSEAFF. The CDR3, as DNA: TGTGCCAGCAGCCAAGTCTCCAGGTCTGAAGCTTTCTTT.

In its sample, this clone was seen a few times. The chain carries TRBV6-5 and TRBJ2-7; D possibly corresponds to TRBD1 (6 bases). This CDR3 is 14 amino acids long. The V gene's germline CDR1 is MNHEY and CDR2 SVGAGI. V lost 4 bases and J lost 2, with 12 bases in between. The CDR3 region has the DNA TGTGCCAGCAGTTTCCGGGACACGGCCTACGAGCAGTACTTC. Protein sequence: CASSFRDTAYEQYF.

This clone was observed a handful of times. This chain connects TRBV28 to TRBJ1-2, with D perhaps TRBD1 (5 bases). Between the trimmed V and J ends, which lost 8 bases and 4 bases, there was a span of 14 bases. Looked up from germline, CDR1 is MDHEN and CDR2 is SYDVKM. CDR3 length: 13 amino acids. The CDR3 here is CASSRGDPYGYTF. The CDR3 nucleotides are TGTGCCAGCTCTCGGGGGGACCCCTATGGCTACACCTTC.

The chain has TRBV30 and TRBJ1-5, with TRBD1 identical over 7 bases. Unmatched junction bases numbered 6, after V lost 1 base and J lost 6 bases. Germline CDR1 GTSNPN, CDR2 SVGIG (reference sequence). This CDR3 is built from 14 residues. The CDR3: CAWSAAGGGQPQHF. DNA for the CDR3: TGTGCCTGGAGTGCTGCAGGGGGTGGTCAGCCCCAGCATTTT.

The chain combines TRBV5-1 with TRBJ2-3; 12 bases map to TRBD2. Per the germline V gene, CDR1 is SGHRS and CDR2 is YFSETQ. V was pared by 0 bases and J by 4 bases, with 3 bases of the junction left unmatched. The CDR3 has 16 amino acids. The CDR3 nucleotides are TGCGCCAGCAGCTTGGGACTAGCGGGGGAGGCAGATACGCAGTATTTT. As protein: CASSLGLAGEADTQYF.

This chain joins TRBV3-1 (or the pseudogene TRBV3-2) and TRBJ2-5; weak D call: TRBD1 (5 bases). CDR1 is LGHDT, CDR2 YNNKEL, per germline (reference sequence). Trimming pared 1 base from V and 12 bases from J, leaving 12 bases between. The CDR3 loop spans 12 amino acids. The CDR3 DNA is TGTGCCAGCAGCCAAGGACCCCTAGGGGAGTACTTC. Translated, it gives CASSQGPLGEYF.

J is TRBJ1-5 and V is TRBV19; weak D call: TRBD1 (5 bases). Germline CDR1 LNHDA, CDR2 SQIVND (reference sequence). The CDR3 is 13 amino acids. V lost 5 bases and J lost 5, with 10 bases in between. The CDR3 sequence is CASSLQVHQPQHF. The CDR3 DNA follows: TGTGCCAGTAGTTTACAGGTCCATCAGCCCCAGCATTTT.

This clone was seen more than once but under ten times. The V and J genes are TRBV7-9 and TRBJ2-7; maybe TRBD1 (5 bases). The CDR3 has 12 amino acids. V lost 6 bases, J lost 6 bases, and 12 bases lay in between. Germline V lookup: CDR1 SEHNR, CDR2 FQNEAQ (reference sequence). The CDR3 DNA reads as TGTGCCAGCAGTCCGCAGGGTAGCGAGCAGTACTTC. Protein sequence: CASSPQGSEQYF.

V and J are TRBV6-2 or TRBV6-3 and TRBJ2-7; 9 nucleotides align to TRBD2. Trimming at V came to 4 bases and at J to 4 bases, leaving 8 bases not matched to a gene. This CDR3 is 15 amino acids long. Per the germline V gene, CDR1 is MNHEY and CDR2 is SVGEGT. CDR3 residues: CASSSRRGGRYEQYF. DNA for the CDR3: TGTGCCAGCAGTTCTCGGCGGGGGGGCCGGTACGAGCAGTACTTC.